Presented here are 32 T cell receptor beta chains from one specimen sequenced in a study of cytomegalovirus exposure and HLA in healthy donors. Vbeta (60) and Jbeta (13) primers were used in the PCR. Repertoires were generated with immunoSEQ multiplex PCR, while TCRdb's copy carries only in-frame clones and drops some. The table gives about 83,000 clones; the top ten clones make up 3.8% of it. The sample taken for sequencing was PBMCs. Every receptor here comes from a man between 18 and 35 years old in good health and CMV-seropositive.

The V gene is TRBV19, the J gene TRBJ2-7, with 15 bases that match TRBD2. Germline assignment: CDR1 LNHDA and CDR2 SQIVND (reference sequence). Trimming cost V 5 bases and J 7 bases; bases outside gene matches: 6. The CDR3 contains 15 residues. The CDR3 DNA is TGTGCCAGTAGTGAGGGACTAGCGGGAGGTTATGAGCAGTACTTC. It yields the protein CASSEGLAGGYEQYF.

This chain links TRBV10-3 with TRBJ2-7; 14 positions agree with TRBD2. Unmatched junction bases numbered 8, after V lost 4 bases and J lost 0 bases. The CDR3 loop spans 18 amino acids. Germline V gene sequence: CDR1 ENHRY, CDR2 SYGVKD. Here the CDR3 reads CAISATSGRAGSSYEQYF. DNA of the CDR3: TGTGCCATCAGTGCGACTAGCGGGAGGGCCGGGAGCTCCTACGAGCAGTACTTC.

The chain employs TRBV19 and TRBJ2-5, with 9 nucleotides matching TRBD1. V was pared by 5 bases and J by 5 bases, with 12 bases of the junction left unmatched. This CDR3 contains 16 residues. CDR1 and CDR2 (germline): LNHDA, SQIVND (reference sequence). The CDR3 nucleotides read TGTGCCAGTAGTGTGCATTCGGACAGGGGAAGGGAGACCCAGTACTTC. This codes for CASSVHSDRGRETQYF.

The genes are TRBV29-1 and TRBJ2-5; no reliable D call. The V gene's germline CDR1 is SQVTM and CDR2 ANQGSEA. CDR3 length: 15 amino acids. Trimming took off 2 bases at V and 2 bases at J, with 15 bases between the two ends. The CDR3 region is CSVESPRPPQETQYF. CDR3 DNA sequence: TGCAGCGTTGAATCCCCTAGACCCCCACAAGAGACCCAGTACTTC.

This rearrangement joins TRBV6-1 to TRBJ1-2; 7 bases are a match to TRBD1. The CDR3 loop spans 13 amino acids. The V gene end was trimmed by 6 bases and the J gene end by 3 bases; junction bases not matched to a gene: 4. Per germline, CDR1 MNHNS and CDR2 SASEGT. The CDR3 loop is CASRGGSHYGYTF. In DNA form, the CDR3 reads TGTGCCAGCAGAGGGGGCAGTCACTATGGCTACACCTTC.

The gene calls are TRBV29-1 and TRBJ2-3, with D possibly TRBD2 on 5 matching bases. Per the germline V gene, CDR1 is SQVTM and CDR2 is ANQGSEA. V was cut by 7 bases and J by 4 bases, with 21 bases left in between. The CDR3 sequence is 15 residues long. The CDR3 coding sequence is TGCAGCGCCAAAGGGCGGGTGGGGAGCCCAGATACGCAGTATTTT. Translating it yields CSAKGRVGSPDTQYF.

The gene calls are TRBV5-1 and TRBJ1-6, with D maybe TRBD1 (5 bases). The CDR3 covers 21 residues. The germline V and J ends were trimmed by 4 bases and 1 base, with 27 bases remaining between them. Germline V gene data show CDR1 as SGHRS and CDR2 as YFSETQ. The CDR3 DNA reads as TGCGCCAGCAGCGTGAACCGGCGGGTTGGGAGGGGCAAGTCCTATAATTCACCCCTCCACTTT. Amino acids: CASSVNRRVGRGKSYNSPLHF.

This chain links TRBV5-4 with TRBJ2-3; 8 bases fit TRBD1. V gave up 4 bases and J gave up 7 bases; unmatched junction bases: 20. Germline CDR1 is SGHNT and CDR2 is YYREEE (reference sequence). The CDR3 contains 18 residues. CDR3: CASSRIKGQGYFTNTQYF. Here the CDR3 DNA reads TGTGCCAGCAGCCGGATAAAAGGACAGGGTTATTTTACCAATACGCAGTATTTT.

This chain connects TRBV7-3 to TRBJ2-2, with D possibly matching TRBD2 (5 bases). The CDR3 covers 14 residues. Germline V lookup: CDR1 SGHTA, CDR2 FQGTGA. V was trimmed by 1 base and J by 4 bases, leaving 7 bases between them. The CDR3 coding sequence is TGTGCCAGCAGCTTAAACGGGGTCACCGGGGAGCTGTTTTTT. This gives the protein CASSLNGVTGELFF.

This rearrangement joins TRBV18 to TRBJ1-4, with TRBD1 matching 7 bases. The trim removed 4 bases at V and 2 bases at J, leaving 7 bases unmatched. The CDR3 has 16 residues. Germline V CDR1 and CDR2: KGHSH, LQKENI. CDR3 in DNA: TGTGCCAGCTCACTCGACAGGGTCACCACTAATGAAAAACTGTTTTTT. Translated: CASSLDRVTTNEKLFF.

The V call is TRBV30, the J call TRBJ2-7, with TRBD1 as a possible D gene (6 bases). The CDR3 has 14 residues. The V end was cut by 3 bases, the J end by 0 bases, with 12 bases between. Per germline, CDR1 GTSNPN and CDR2 SVGIG (reference sequence). The DNA of the CDR3 is TGTGCCTGGAGGTGGGGGCCGAACTCCTACGAGCAGTACTTC. Its translation: CAWRWGPNSYEQYF.

This chain joins TRBV19 and TRBJ2-2; 10 bases are shared with TRBD1. From germline, CDR1 is LNHDA and CDR2 SQIVND (reference sequence). V dropped 10 bases and J dropped 5; count of bases not matched to a gene: 4. This CDR3 spans 13 amino acids. The CDR3 loop is CAMKGQGTGELFF. As DNA, the CDR3 is TGTGCCATGAAGGGACAGGGGACCGGGGAGCTGTTTTTT. The whole variable domain, remainder taken from reference TRBV19 and TRBJ2-2, is DGGITQSPKYLFRKEGQNVTLSCEQNLNHDAMYWYRQDPGQGLRLIYYSQIVNDFQKGDIAEGYSVSREKKESFPLTVTSAQKNPTAFYLCAMKGQGTGELFFGEGSRLTVL.

V usage is TRBV5-4 and J usage is TRBJ2-1, with 12 bases aligning to TRBD2. The CDR3 contains 16 residues. Germline trimming cut 3 bases from V and 4 bases from J; bases unmatched to any gene: 5. Germline values: CDR1 SGHNT, CDR2 YYREEE (reference sequence). CDR3 bases: TGTGCCAGCAGCTCCCTAGCGGGAGGGGATTACAATGAGCAGTTCTTC. This translates into CASSSLAGGDYNEQFF.

This chain joins TRBV5-5 and TRBJ1-2; tentatively, D is TRBD1 (5 bases). Trimming pared 6 bases from V and 6 bases from J, leaving 18 bases between. This CDR3 has 14 residues. Germline assignment: CDR1 SGHKS and CDR2 YYEKEE (reference sequence). CDR3 coding DNA: TGTGCCAGCACCATATTACAGGCTTATCATGGCTACACCTTC. Encoded protein: CASTILQAYHGYTF.

The rearrangement uses TRBV4-1 and TRBJ1-3; D is possibly TRBD1 (6 bases). V lost 1 base and J lost 11, with 9 bases in between. The germline V gene encodes CDR1 MGHRA and CDR2 YSYEKL. The CDR3 extends over 12 amino acids. The CDR3 loop is CASSQGDIAIYF. CDR3 sequence (DNA): TGCGCCAGCAGCCAAGGGGACATCGCCATATATTTT.

The chain has TRBV27 and TRBJ2-2, with D possibly matching TRBD1 (8 bases). Germline V CDR1 and CDR2: MNHEY, SMNVEV (reference sequence). Trimming removed 1 base from V and 6 bases from J, with 27 bases in between. The CDR3 spans 20 residues. This chain's CDR3 is CASSLFSPGQGLAGAGELFF. The CDR3 nucleotides read TGTGCCAGCAGTTTATTCTCCCCCGGACAGGGACTCGCGGGGGCCGGGGAGCTGTTTTTT.

This chain links TRBV19 with TRBJ1-5; TRBD1 might be the D (6 bases). Trimming removed 9 bases at V and 0 bases at J, with 15 bases between. Germline loops: CDR1 LNHDA, CDR2 SQIVND (reference sequence). This CDR3 contains 15 residues. Here the CDR3 DNA reads TGTGCCAGCCTCTCCGGACAGCATAGCAATCAGCCCCAGCATTTT. It codes for CASLSGQHSNQPQHF.

The rearrangement uses TRBV15 and TRBJ1-2; perhaps TRBD1 as D (6 bases). CDR1 and CDR2 (germline): LNHNV, YYDKDF (reference sequence). V shed 0 bases and J shed 0 bases, with 8 bases lying between them. The CDR3 covers 15 residues. The CDR3 here is CATSREDRPNYGYTF. The CDR3 coding sequence is TGTGCCACCAGCAGAGAAGACAGGCCTAACTATGGCTACACCTTC.

V and J are TRBV15 and TRBJ2-5; 9 nucleotides align to TRBD2. V was pared by 0 bases and J by 4 bases, with 3 bases of the junction left unmatched. CDR3 length: 15 amino acids. The V gene's germline CDR1 is LNHNV and CDR2 YYDKDF (reference sequence). The CDR3: CATSRDMREGETQYF. The CDR3 DNA follows: TGTGCCACCAGCAGAGATATGCGGGAGGGAGAGACCCAGTACTTC.

The rearrangement uses TRBV19 and TRBJ2-7, with 13 bases that match TRBD2. Trimming removed 3 bases from V and 4 bases from J; junction bases left unmatched: 3. The CDR3 extends over 15 amino acids. Germline V gene lookup returns CDR1 LNHDA and CDR2 SQIVND (reference sequence). This chain's CDR3 is CASSIGLAGVYEQYF. CDR3 coding DNA: TGTGCCAGTAGTATCGGACTAGCGGGAGTTTACGAGCAGTACTTC.

CDR3: CASSSQPLTIDNEQFF. In nucleotides, the CDR3 is TGTGCCAGCAGTTCCCAACCACTTACTATCGACAATGAGCAGTTCTTC. This chain links TRBV25-1 with TRBJ2-1; D unresolved. CDR1 is MGHDK, CDR2 SYGVNS, per germline. This CDR3 region has 16 residues. V was trimmed by 5 bases and J by 5 bases, leaving 19 bases between them. Supplemented by reference TRBV25-1 and TRBJ2-1, the full variable domain reads EADIYQTPRYLVIGTGKKITLECSQTMGHDKMYWYQQDPGMELHLIHYSYGVNSTEKGDLSSESTVSRIRTEHFPLTLESARPSHTSQYLCASSSQPLTIDNEQFFGPGTRLTVL.

The rearrangement uses TRBV7-9 and TRBJ1-4; tentative D call: TRBD1 (5 bases). V lost 5 bases and J 5 bases, leaving 12 bases between the germline ends. Germline CDR1 is SEHNR and CDR2 is FQNEAQ (reference sequence). This CDR3 is built from 14 residues. In DNA form, the CDR3 reads TGTGCCAGCAGCGGTACCGGGGGAAATGAAAAACTGTTTTTT. Translated, it gives CASSGTGGNEKLFF.

The chain has TRBV2 and TRBJ2-7, with D unresolved. V gave up 6 bases and J gave up 1 base, with 10 bases separating them. In germline, CDR1 is SNHLY, CDR2 FYNNEI. The CDR3 contains 13 residues. The CDR3 sequence is CASSPRISYEQYF. CDR3 DNA sequence: TGTGCCAGCAGCCCTAGGATATCCTACGAGCAGTACTTC.

This sequence joins TRBV6-1 and TRBJ1-4; possible D gene TRBD1, 5 bases. The germline V gene encodes CDR1 MNHNS and CDR2 SASEGT. V dropped 6 bases and J dropped 4 bases, with 15 bases sitting between them. The CDR3 has 15 amino acids. This CDR3 reads CASRAYGGDNEKLFF. The DNA of the CDR3 is TGTGCCAGCAGAGCCTACGGGGGGGATAATGAAAAACTGTTTTTT.

The chain joins TRBV5-6 to TRBJ2-5; 7 nucleotides line up with TRBD2. V was clipped by 1 base and J by 6 bases; unmatched bases: 6. The CDR3 has 14 residues. Germline V gene data show CDR1 as SGHDT and CDR2 as YYEEEE. The CDR3 here is CASSLRRGLKTQYF. The CDR3, as DNA: TGTGCCAGCAGCTTGCGGCGGGGGTTGAAGACCCAGTACTTC.

The V and J genes are TRBV6-6 and TRBJ2-7; 10 bases match TRBD1. The CDR3 has 14 amino acids. CDR1 is MNHNY and CDR2 is SVGAGI in the germline V gene (reference sequence). The V segment lost 5 bases and the J segment 4 bases; nucleotides outside the gene matches: 5. CDR3 loop: CASSQGDRGYEQYF. Written as DNA, the CDR3 is TGTGCCAGCAGTCAAGGGGACAGGGGATACGAGCAGTACTTC.

This CDR3 reads CASSVDRSEAFF. CDR3 nucleotides: TGTGCCAGCAGCGTTGACAGATCTGAAGCTTTCTTT. The V call is TRBV5-4, the J call TRBJ1-1; D possibly corresponds to TRBD1 (5 bases). This CDR3 contains 12 residues. The germline V gene has CDR1 SGHNT and CDR2 YYREEE (reference sequence). Trimming pared 4 bases from V and 6 bases from J, leaving 10 bases between. Based on the CDR3 plus reference TRBV5-4 and TRBJ1-1, the full variable domain is ETGVTQSPTHLIKTRGQQVTLRCSSQSGHNTVSWYQQALGQGPQFIFQYYREEENGRGNFPPRFSGLQFPNYSSELNVNALELDDSALYLCASSVDRSEAFFGQGTRLTVV.

With respect to this clone: A read error may produce the germline difference seen at one junction end. This sequence joins TRBV7-9 and TRBJ1-1; 11 nucleotides align to TRBD1. The CDR3 totals 13 residues. Germline CDR1 reads SEHNR; CDR2 reads FQNEAQ (reference sequence). The CDR3 protein is CASSSGQGAREVF. CDR3 nucleotides: TGTGCCAGCAGCTCCGGACAGGGGGCGCGAGAGGTCTTT.

The genes are TRBV6-1 and TRBJ1-5, with a possible D match to TRBD1 (6 bases). This CDR3 has 14 residues. V was trimmed by 6 bases and J by 5 bases, leaving 14 bases between them. CDR1 MNHNS and CDR2 SASEGT come from the germline V gene. Here the CDR3 reads CASRGARDHQPQHF. CDR3 DNA: TGTGCCAGCAGGGGGGCCCGGGACCATCAGCCCCAGCATTTT.

The rearrangement links TRBV7-8 to TRBJ1-2, with TRBD1 identical over 8 bases. The V gene's germline CDR1 is SGHVS and CDR2 FQNEAQ. This CDR3 region has 13 residues. J lost 7 bases, V lost 4 bases, and 5 bases had no gene match. The CDR3 reads CASSSRTGTGYTF. In nucleotides, the CDR3 is TGTGCCAGCAGCTCACGGACAGGGACTGGCTACACCTTC. The whole variable domain, filled in from reference TRBV7-8 and TRBJ1-2, reads GAGVSQSPRYKVAKRGQDVALRCDPISGHVSLFWYQQALGQGPEFLTYFQNEAQLDKSGLPSDRFFAERPEGSVSTLKIQRTQQEDSAVYLCASSSRTGTGYTFGSGTRLTVV.

This chain joins TRBV7-2 and TRBJ2-7; D remains unclear. The length of the CDR3 is 14 residues. Germline-derived CDR1 and CDR2 are SGHTA and FQGNSA. The germline V and J ends were trimmed by 5 bases and 2 bases, with 13 bases remaining between them. The CDR3 region is CASSHTGSPYEQYF. The CDR3 bases are TGTGCCAGCAGCCACACCGGGTCCCCCTACGAGCAGTACTTC. Using reference TRBV7-2 and TRBJ2-7 for the parts outside the CDR3, the full variable domain is GAGVSQSPSNKVTEKGKDVELRCDPISGHTALYWYRQSLGQGLEFLIYFQGNSAPDKSGLPSDRFSAERTGGSVSTLTIQRTQQEDSAVYLCASSHTGSPYEQYFGPGTRLTVT.

The chain links TRBV11-2 to TRBJ2-7; D remains unclear. The CDR3 has 14 amino acids. Deletions cut 0 bases from V and 7 bases from J, with 13 bases between. The germline V gene has CDR1 SGHAT and CDR2 FQNNGV. In nucleotides, the CDR3 is TGTGCCAGCAGCTTAGATCAGTCGATACCTGAGCAGTACTTC. It translates to CASSLDQSIPEQYF.